A single sample gave rise to the 21 T cell receptor beta chains below, sequenced in a study of monozygotic twins with inflammatory bowel disease. No DNA is given; TCRdb re-called the 5' RACE reads and lists each CDR3 protein once. The record lists approximately 100,000 distinct CDR3 sequences, of which the ten most abundant hold under 15%. The sample comprised blood. These receptors all stem from a human donor with ulcerative colitis or Crohn's disease, or a healthy co-twin of an affected twin (not recorded which).

V usage is TRBV24-1 and J usage is TRBJ2-1; the TRBD2 assignment by TCRdb is unverifiable without DNA. Germline loops: CDR1 KGHDR, CDR2 SFDVKD. The CDR3 spans 17 residues. Here the CDR3 reads CATSDLKTSGRANEQFF.

This chain joins TRBV5-5 and TRBJ2-3; no DNA is available, so the TRBD1 call from TCRdb remains unchecked. The CDR3 covers 14 residues. Germline loops: CDR1 SGHKS, CDR2 YYEKEE (reference sequence). CDR3 sequence: CASQGRVSTDTQYF. Full variable domain (missing parts from reference TRBV5-5 and TRBJ2-3): DAGVTQSPTHLIKTRGQQVTLRCSPISGHKSVSWYQQVLGQGPQFIFQYYEKEERGRGNFPDRFSARQFPNYSSELNVNALLLGDSALYLCASQGRVSTDTQYFGPGTRLTVL.

The genes are TRBV5-6 and TRBJ1-2. Germline CDR1 is SGHDT and CDR2 is YYEEEE. The length of the CDR3 is 14 residues. The CDR3 is CASSLGPKDYGYTF.

The chain joins TRBV5-1 to TRBJ1-3. The CDR3 is made up of 15 amino acids. Germline V gene sequence: CDR1 SGHRS, CDR2 YFSETQ. CDR3 amino acids: CASSLGFVGGNTIYF.

The chain couples TRBV20-1 to TRBJ1-2; TCRdb calls TRBD1, which cannot be checked without DNA. The CDR3 consists of 12 residues. The germline gives CDR1 DFQATT, CDR2 SNEGSKA (reference sequence). The CDR3 protein is CSGAAGYDGYTF.

V usage is TRBV15 and J usage is TRBJ1-3; TCRdb's assignment of TRBD1 cannot be checked, as there is no DNA. The CDR3 contains 18 residues. Germline V gives CDR1 LNHNV, CDR2 YYDKDF (reference sequence). The CDR3 here is CATSRDPAQGSSGNTIYF. Using reference TRBV15 and TRBJ1-3 for the parts outside the CDR3, the full variable domain is DAMVIQNPRYQVTQFGKPVTLSCSQTLNHNVMYWYQQKSSQAPKLLFHYYDKDFNNEADTPDNFQSRRPNTSFCFLDIRSPGLGDTAMYLCATSRDPAQGSSGNTIYFGEGSWLTVV.

This rearrangement joins TRBV5-1 to TRBJ2-3; TCRdb proposes TRBD2, but this gene call is untestable without DNA. CDR1 and CDR2 (germline): SGHRS, YFSETQ. This CDR3 has 15 residues. The CDR3: CASTLAGGAKDTQYF.

The chain carries TRBV5-4 and TRBJ2-7; without DNA, the TCRdb call of TRBD2 cannot be checked. The CDR3 is made up of 15 amino acids. Germline lookup yields CDR1 SGHNT and CDR2 YYREEE (reference sequence). The CDR3 loop is CASSLVAGGTYEQYF.

The rearrangement links TRBV15 to TRBJ2-3; TCRdb indicates TRBD1, and absent DNA this call remains unverified. This CDR3 contains 15 residues. Germline CDR1 LNHNV, CDR2 YYDKDF (reference sequence). CDR3: CATTPRTGRPDTQYF.

The chain recombines TRBV12-3 or TRBV12-4 with TRBJ1-5; TCRdb picks TRBD1, but there is no DNA to check that call. The CDR3 covers 13 residues. The CDR3 sequence is CASSSTGFQPQHF.

The chain is built from TRBV28 and TRBJ2-5. The CDR3 is made up of 12 amino acids. The germline V gene encodes CDR1 MDHEN and CDR2 SYDVKM. The chain's CDR3 is CASRNFKETQYF.

This rearrangement joins TRBV4-1 to TRBJ2-3. The CDR3 is made up of 13 amino acids. Germline V lookup: CDR1 MGHRA, CDR2 YSYEKL. Here the CDR3 reads CASSQDNLNTQYF.

The chain employs TRBV5-1 and TRBJ1-1; absent DNA, TCRdb's TRBD1 call cannot be checked. The CDR3 totals 17 residues. CDR1 is SGHRS and CDR2 is YFSETQ in the germline V gene. CDR3 sequence: CASSLLQGAGGHTEAFF.

This chain links TRBV5-1 with TRBJ1-1. The CDR3 has 14 amino acids. In germline, CDR1 is SGHRS, CDR2 YFSETQ. Here the CDR3 reads CASSLRFWDTEAFF.

The V call is TRBV2, the J call TRBJ2-5; with no DNA, the TCRdb D assignment of TRBD1 cannot be verified. The germline gives CDR1 SNHLY, CDR2 FYNNEI. This CDR3 has 14 residues. CDR3 sequence reads: CASSPTGYPWAQYF.

J is TRBJ2-1 and V is TRBV7-3; TCRdb lists TRBD1, though no DNA is available to test this call. Looked up from germline, CDR1 is SGHTA and CDR2 is FQGTGA. The CDR3 is made up of 13 amino acids. The chain's CDR3 is CASSPGTYNEQFF.

The chain joins TRBV5-1 to TRBJ2-6. The CDR3 sequence is 16 residues long. Germline lookup yields CDR1 SGHRS and CDR2 YFSETQ. The CDR3: CAIRDPQGAGANVLTF.

The chain combines TRBV30 with TRBJ2-1; TCRdb names TRBD2, which stays unverified in the absence of DNA. This CDR3 contains 17 residues. Germline V CDR1 and CDR2: GTSNPN, SVGIG (reference sequence). The CDR3 loop is CAWRRDLWVAGHNEQFF.

This rearrangement joins TRBV12-3 or TRBV12-4 to TRBJ2-1; TCRdb's D call, TRBD2, is unchecked because there is no DNA. The CDR3 has 11 residues. The CDR3 sequence: CASSTRGEQFF.

This rearrangement joins TRBV30 to TRBJ2-1; the TCRdb D gene call, TRBD2, has no DNA to confirm it. The CDR3 is 16 residues long. In germline, CDR1 is GTSNPN, CDR2 SVGIG (reference sequence). The CDR3 reads CAWSVWWAGGDNEQFF.

The chain has TRBV9 and TRBJ2-7; TCRdb's D call of TRBD1 is untestable without DNA. The CDR3 runs to 14 residues. Germline CDR1 and CDR2: SGDLS and YYNGEE. The CDR3 protein is CASSAEQGPYEQYF.